This T cell receptor beta chain was sequenced in a study of chemoradiotherapy in HPV16-positive cancers. Study as a whole: Candidate HPV-specific clones and shared TCR motifs came from two HPV16-positive patients. Study-wide findings and caveats: Non-HPV-specific T cells did not expand in tumors during treatment, whereas candidate HPV-specific clones and E7-related motifs did.

Repertoires were sampled repeatedly during chemoradiotherapy. Comments on this clone: Its antigen is unknown.

The V gene end was trimmed by 0 bases and the J gene end by 4 bases; junction bases not matched to a gene: 5. This CDR3 region has 14 residues. CDR1 GTSNPN and CDR2 SVGIG come from the germline V gene (reference sequence). The table came from immunoSEQ multiplex PCR; TCRdb's copy has only in-frame clones and leaves some out. The sample has approximately 8,300 clones, approximately 90% seen once; the top ten hold 14%. The clonotype comes from a human donor with HPV-associated anogenital cancer. V is TRBV30 and J is TRBJ2-5; 7 nucleotides match TRBD1. The sample consisted of blood, taken from a patient who underwent chemoradiotherapy. CDR3 amino acids: CAWSVRGGGETQYF. The CDR3, as DNA: TGTGCCTGGAGTGTAAGAGGGGGCGGAGAGACCCAGTACTTC.